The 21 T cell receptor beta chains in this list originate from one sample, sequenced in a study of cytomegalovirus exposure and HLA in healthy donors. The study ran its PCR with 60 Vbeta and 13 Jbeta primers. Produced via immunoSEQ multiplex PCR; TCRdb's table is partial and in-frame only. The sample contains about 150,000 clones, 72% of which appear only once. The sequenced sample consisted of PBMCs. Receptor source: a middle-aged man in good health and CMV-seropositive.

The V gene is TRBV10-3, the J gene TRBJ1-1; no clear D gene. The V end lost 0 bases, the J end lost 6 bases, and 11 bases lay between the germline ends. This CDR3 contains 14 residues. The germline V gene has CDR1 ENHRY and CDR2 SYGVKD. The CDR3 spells CAISESSGGSEAFF. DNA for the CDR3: TGTGCCATCAGTGAGTCGAGCGGAGGGTCTGAAGCTTTCTTT.

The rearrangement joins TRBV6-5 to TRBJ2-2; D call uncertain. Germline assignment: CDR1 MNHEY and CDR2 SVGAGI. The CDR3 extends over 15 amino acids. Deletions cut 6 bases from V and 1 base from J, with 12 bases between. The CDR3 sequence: CASSPKTLNTGELFF. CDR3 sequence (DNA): TGTGCCAGCAGCCCGAAGACTCTGAACACCGGGGAGCTGTTTTTT.

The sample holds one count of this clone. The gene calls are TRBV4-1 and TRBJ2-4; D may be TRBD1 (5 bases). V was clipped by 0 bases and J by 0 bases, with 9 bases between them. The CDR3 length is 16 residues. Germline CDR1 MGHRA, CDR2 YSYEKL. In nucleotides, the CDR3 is TGCGCCAGCAGCCAAGAAGGGGTGGTAGCCAAAAACATTCAGTACTTC. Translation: CASSQEGVVAKNIQYF.

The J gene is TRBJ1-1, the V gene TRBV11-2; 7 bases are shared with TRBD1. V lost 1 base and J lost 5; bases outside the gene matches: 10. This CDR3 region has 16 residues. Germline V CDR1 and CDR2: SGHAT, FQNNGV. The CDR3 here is CASSLVSQGVNTEAFF. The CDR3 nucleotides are TGTGCCAGCAGCTTAGTCAGTCAGGGGGTTAATACTGAAGCTTTCTTT.

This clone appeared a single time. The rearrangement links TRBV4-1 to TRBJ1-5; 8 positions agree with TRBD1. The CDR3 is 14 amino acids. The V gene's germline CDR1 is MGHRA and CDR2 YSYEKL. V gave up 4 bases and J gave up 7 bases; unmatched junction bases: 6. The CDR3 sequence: CASSLQGAGQPQHF. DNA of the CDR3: TGCGCCAGCAGCCTTCAGGGGGCCGGGCAGCCCCAGCATTTT.

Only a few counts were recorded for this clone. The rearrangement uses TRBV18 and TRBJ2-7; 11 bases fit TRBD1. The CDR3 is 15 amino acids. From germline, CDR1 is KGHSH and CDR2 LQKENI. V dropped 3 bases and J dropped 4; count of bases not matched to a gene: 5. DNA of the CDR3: TGTGCCAGCTCACCCCTGGACAGGGGGCAATACGAGCAGTACTTC. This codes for CASSPLDRGQYEQYF.

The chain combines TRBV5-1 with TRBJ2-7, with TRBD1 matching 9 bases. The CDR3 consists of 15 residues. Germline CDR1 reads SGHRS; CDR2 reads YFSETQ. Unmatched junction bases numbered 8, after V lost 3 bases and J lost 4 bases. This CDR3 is CASSSGTGPRYEQYF. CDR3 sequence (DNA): TGCGCCAGCAGCTCAGGGACAGGGCCTAGGTACGAGCAGTACTTC. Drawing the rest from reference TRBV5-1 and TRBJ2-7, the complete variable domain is KAGVTQTPRYLIKTRGQQVTLSCSPISGHRSVSWYQQTPGQGLQFLFEYFSETQRNKGNFPGRFSGRQFSNSRSEMNVSTLELGDSALYLCASSSGTGPRYEQYFGPGTRLTVT.

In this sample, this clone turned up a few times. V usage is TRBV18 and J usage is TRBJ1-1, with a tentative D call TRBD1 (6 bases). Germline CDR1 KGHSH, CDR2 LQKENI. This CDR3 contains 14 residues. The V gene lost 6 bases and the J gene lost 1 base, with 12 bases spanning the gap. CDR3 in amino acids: CASSGTRSNTEAFF. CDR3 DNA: TGTGCCAGCTCCGGGACAAGGTCGAACACTGAAGCTTTCTTT.

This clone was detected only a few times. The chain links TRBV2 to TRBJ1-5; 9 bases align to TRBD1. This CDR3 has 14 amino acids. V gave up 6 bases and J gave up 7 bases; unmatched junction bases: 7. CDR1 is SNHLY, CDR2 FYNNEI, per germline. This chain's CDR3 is CASSGQGSRQPQHF. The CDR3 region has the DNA TGTGCCAGCAGCGGACAGGGGAGTAGGCAGCCCCAGCATTTT.

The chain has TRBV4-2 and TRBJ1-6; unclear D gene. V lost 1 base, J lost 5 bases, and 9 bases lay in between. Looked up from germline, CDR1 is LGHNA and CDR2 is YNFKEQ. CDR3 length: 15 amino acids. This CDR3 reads CASSQVLTDNSPLHF. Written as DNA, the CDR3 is TGTGCCAGCAGCCAAGTTTTAACAGATAATTCACCCCTCCACTTT.

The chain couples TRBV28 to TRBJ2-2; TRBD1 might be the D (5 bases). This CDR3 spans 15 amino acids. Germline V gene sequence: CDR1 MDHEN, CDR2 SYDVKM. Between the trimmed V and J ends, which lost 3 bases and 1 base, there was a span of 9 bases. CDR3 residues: CASSFDSLNTGELFF. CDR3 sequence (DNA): TGTGCCAGCAGTTTTGACAGTTTGAACACCGGGGAGCTGTTTTTT. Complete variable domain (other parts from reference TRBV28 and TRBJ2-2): DVKVTQSSRYLVKRTGEKVFLECVQDMDHENMFWYRQDPGLGLRLIYFSYDVKMKEKGDIPEGYSVSREKKERFSLILESASTNQTSMYLCASSFDSLNTGELFFGEGSRLTVL.

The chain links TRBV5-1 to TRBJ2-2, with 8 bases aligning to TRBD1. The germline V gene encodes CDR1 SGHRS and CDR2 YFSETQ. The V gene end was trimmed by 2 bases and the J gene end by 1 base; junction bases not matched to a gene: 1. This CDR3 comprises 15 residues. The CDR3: CASSFGTGNTGELFF. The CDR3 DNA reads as TGCGCCAGCAGCTTCGGGACAGGGAACACCGGGGAGCTGTTTTTT.

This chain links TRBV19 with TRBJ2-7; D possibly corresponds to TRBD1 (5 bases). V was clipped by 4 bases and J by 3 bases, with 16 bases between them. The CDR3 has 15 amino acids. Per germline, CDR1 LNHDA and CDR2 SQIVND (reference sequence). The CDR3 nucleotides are TGTGCCAGTAGTACGTCAGGGCACGGCTTCTACGAGCAGTACTTC. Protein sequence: CASSTSGHGFYEQYF.

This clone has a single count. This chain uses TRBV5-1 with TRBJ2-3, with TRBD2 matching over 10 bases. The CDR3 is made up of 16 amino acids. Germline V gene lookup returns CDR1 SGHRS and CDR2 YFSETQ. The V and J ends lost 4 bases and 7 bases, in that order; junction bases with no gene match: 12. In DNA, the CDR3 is TGCGCCAGCAGCCGGAGCGGGGGGGCAAGTCAGAATACGCAGTATTTT. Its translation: CASSRSGGASQNTQYF.

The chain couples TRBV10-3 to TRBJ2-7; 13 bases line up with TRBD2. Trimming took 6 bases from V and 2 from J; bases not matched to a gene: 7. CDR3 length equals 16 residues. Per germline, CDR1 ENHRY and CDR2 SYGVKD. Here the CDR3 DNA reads TGTGCCATCAGCGGACTAGCGGGAGTGAGGGCCTACGAGCAGTACTTC. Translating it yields CAISGLAGVRAYEQYF.

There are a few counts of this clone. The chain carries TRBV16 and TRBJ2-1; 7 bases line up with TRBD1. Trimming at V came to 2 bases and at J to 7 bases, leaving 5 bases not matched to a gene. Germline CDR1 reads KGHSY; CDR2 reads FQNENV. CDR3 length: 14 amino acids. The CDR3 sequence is CASSQHVQGNEQFF. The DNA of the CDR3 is TGTGCCAGCAGCCAACACGTACAGGGGAATGAGCAGTTCTTC.

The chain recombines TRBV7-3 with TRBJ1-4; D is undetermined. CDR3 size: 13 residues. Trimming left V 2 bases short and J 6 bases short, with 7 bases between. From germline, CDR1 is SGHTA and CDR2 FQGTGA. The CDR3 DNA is TGTGCCAGCAGCTTACGTGTCGATGAAAAACTGTTTTTT. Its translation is CASSLRVDEKLFF.

CDR3 residues: CASSLGEGTGNYEQYF. The CDR3 nucleotides are TGCGCCAGCAGCCTGGGGGAGGGGACAGGGAACTACGAGCAGTACTTC. V usage is TRBV5-1 and J usage is TRBJ2-7; 9 bases match TRBD1. V was clipped by 4 bases and J by 3 bases; unmatched bases: 11. There are 16 residues in the CDR3. Germline V CDR1 and CDR2: SGHRS, YFSETQ.

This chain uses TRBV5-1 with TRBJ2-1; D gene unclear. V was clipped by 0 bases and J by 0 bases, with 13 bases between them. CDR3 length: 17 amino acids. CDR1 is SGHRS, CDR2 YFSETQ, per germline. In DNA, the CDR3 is TGCGCCAGCAGCTTGGCCAGGCAACTGAGCTCCTACAATGAGCAGTTCTTC. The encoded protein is CASSLARQLSSYNEQFF.

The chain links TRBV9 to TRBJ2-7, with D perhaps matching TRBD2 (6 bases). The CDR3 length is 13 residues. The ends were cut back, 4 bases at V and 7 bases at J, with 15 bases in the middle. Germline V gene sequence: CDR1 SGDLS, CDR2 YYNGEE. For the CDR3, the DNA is TGTGCCAGCAGCCCTAAGACTAGTAGGGAGCAGTACTTC. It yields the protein CASSPKTSREQYF.

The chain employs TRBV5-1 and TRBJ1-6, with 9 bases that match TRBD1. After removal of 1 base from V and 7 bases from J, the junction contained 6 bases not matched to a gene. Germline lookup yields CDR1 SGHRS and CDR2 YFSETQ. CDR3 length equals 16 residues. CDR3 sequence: CASSLSGQGKNSPLHF. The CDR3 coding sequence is TGCGCCAGCAGCTTGTCCGGACAGGGGAAGAATTCACCCCTCCACTTT. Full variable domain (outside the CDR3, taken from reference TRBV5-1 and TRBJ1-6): KAGVTQTPRYLIKTRGQQVTLSCSPISGHRSVSWYQQTPGQGLQFLFEYFSETQRNKGNFPGRFSGRQFSNSRSEMNVSTLELGDSALYLCASSLSGQGKNSPLHFGNGTRLTVT.